This TCR beta chain was identified during a study of blood T cell repertoires in COVID-19. Whole-study context: Sample material is recorded as cDNA or gDNA derived from T cells, B-cell-depleted T cells, or PBMCs.

Seattle cases were enrolled at active infection and followed longitudinally. This CDR3 is 13 amino acids long. Germline CDR1 is GTSNPN and CDR2 is SVGIG (reference sequence). Trimming pared 4 bases from V and 4 bases from J, leaving 13 bases between. Profiled with immunoSEQ multiplex PCR; TCRdb holds only in-frame clones, not every one. This sample has around 280,000 clones; about 90% occur once, and the top ten carry 11%. The TCR comes from a woman younger than 45 with COVID-19, enrolled during active disease. Sequenced material: peripheral blood. The chain employs TRBV30 and TRBJ1-2, with D possibly TRBD1 on 5 matching bases. The CDR3 DNA sequence: TGTGCCTGGAAATGGGGCCCTACCTATGGCTACACCTTC. Translated: CAWKWGPTYGYTF.